This note documents a single TCR beta chain sequence. The antigen remains unidentified. The V gene's germline CDR1 is LNHNV and CDR2 YYDKDF (reference sequence). The CDR3 runs 17 residues. Trimming cost V 0 bases and J 1 base; bases outside gene matches: 5. This entry comes from a study of cytomegalovirus exposure and HLA in healthy donors. Study outcomes and limitations: Cytomegalovirus status, reportedly, was diagnosed with high specificity and sensitivity by the classifier.

Clones were read by immunoSEQ multiplex PCR, and TCRdb kept only the in-frame ones, dropping some. The sample carries 150,000 to 200,000 clones, about 90% recorded once. The sequence derives from a woman under 30 in good health and CMV-seropositive. V usage is TRBV15 and J usage is TRBJ2-3; 9 bases agree with TRBD2. Sequenced material: PBMCs. The CDR3 sequence is CATSRDLRTSGTDTQYF. The CDR3 DNA reads as TGTGCCACCAGCAGAGATCTTCGGACTAGCGGCACAGATACGCAGTATTTT. The full variable domain, its missing parts supplied by reference TRBV15 and TRBJ2-3, is DAMVIQNPRYQVTQFGKPVTLSCSQTLNHNVMYWYQQKSSQAPKLLFHYYDKDFNNEADTPDNFQSRRPNTSFCFLDIRSPGLGDTAMYLCATSRDLRTSGTDTQYFGPGTRLTVL.